The present T cell receptor beta chain was sequenced within a study of T cell repertoires in cytomegalovirus infection. One entry per CDR3 protein, called by TCRdb with MiXCR from the reads. The table lists approximately 310,000 distinct CDR3 sequences, around 25% of them singletons. This clonotype has more than one count but fewer than ten. What it binds is not known. The CDR3 loop spans 16 amino acids. Trimming shortened V by 2 bases and J by 6 bases, and 14 bases separated the two germline ends. Sequenced material: cultured PBMCs, taken from culture after CMV antigen stimulation. The chain couples TRBV12-3 or TRBV12-4 to TRBJ1-6; unclear D gene. The TCR comes from a human donor in good health (CMV status not recorded). Some clones in this sample may be carry-over from other donors' samples. The CDR3 protein is CASSLIRGVGNSPLHF. CDR3 DNA sequence: TGTGCCAGCAGTTTAATTCGTGGGGTCGGTAATTCACCCCTCCACTTT.